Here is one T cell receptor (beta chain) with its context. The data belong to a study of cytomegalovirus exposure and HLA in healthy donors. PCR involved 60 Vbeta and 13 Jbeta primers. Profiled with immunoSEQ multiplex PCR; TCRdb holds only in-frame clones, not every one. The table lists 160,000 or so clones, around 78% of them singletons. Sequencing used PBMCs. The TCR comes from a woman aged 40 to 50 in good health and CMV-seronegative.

CDR3 coding DNA: TGTGCCAGCAGCTCGGCCAGGGGAGTGAACACTGAAGCTTTCTTT. It translates to CASSSARGVNTEAFF. V is TRBV5-4 and J is TRBJ1-1, with a tentative D call TRBD1 (6 bases). Germline loops: CDR1 SGHNT, CDR2 YYREEE (reference sequence). CDR3 length equals 15 residues. V dropped 3 bases and J dropped 0 bases, with 12 bases sitting between them.